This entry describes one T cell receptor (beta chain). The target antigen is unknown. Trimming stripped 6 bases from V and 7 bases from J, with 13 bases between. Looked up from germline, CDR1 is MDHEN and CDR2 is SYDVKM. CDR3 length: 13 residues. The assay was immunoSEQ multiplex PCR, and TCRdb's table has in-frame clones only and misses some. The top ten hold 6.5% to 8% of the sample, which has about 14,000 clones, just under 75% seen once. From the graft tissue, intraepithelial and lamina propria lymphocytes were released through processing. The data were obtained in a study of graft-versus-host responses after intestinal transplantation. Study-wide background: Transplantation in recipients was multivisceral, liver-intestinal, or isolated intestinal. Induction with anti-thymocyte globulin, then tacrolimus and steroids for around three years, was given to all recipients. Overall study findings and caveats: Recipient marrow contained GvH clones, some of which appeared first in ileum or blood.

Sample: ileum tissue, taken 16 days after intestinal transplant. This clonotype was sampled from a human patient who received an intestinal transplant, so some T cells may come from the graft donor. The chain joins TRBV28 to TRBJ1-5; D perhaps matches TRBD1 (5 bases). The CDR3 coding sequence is TGTGCCAGCAGCCCCCCGTGGGGCCAGCCCCAGCATTTT. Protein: CASSPPWGQPQHF.